This T cell receptor beta chain was retrieved from a study of cytomegalovirus exposure and HLA in healthy donors. Overall study findings and caveats: The study designated 150 or so TCR beta chains cytomegalovirus-associated. There were some public TCRs occurring in many donors, but most TCR sequences were rare.

Sequencing used immunoSEQ multiplex PCR; TCRdb keeps in-frame clones, though not all of them. This repertoire shows around 60,000 clones, roughly 94% found once; its top ten account for about 4.4%. As to this clone: Its target is not known.

Unmatched junction bases numbered 6, after V lost 0 bases and J lost 4 bases. The CDR3 contains 17 residues. In germline, CDR1 is ENHRY, CDR2 SYGVKD. V is TRBV10-3 and J is TRBJ1-6; 7 bases line up with TRBD1. The clonotype comes from a man aged 18 to 30 in good health and CMV-seropositive. The sequenced sample consisted of PBMCs. Here the CDR3 DNA reads TGTGCCATCAGTGAGTCTGTAGGGGGCGCGTATAATTCACCCCTCCACTTT. Its translation is CAISESVGGAYNSPLHF.